The 12 T cell receptor beta chains listed next were all sequenced from one sample in a study of response to subunit inactivated influenza vaccine. TCRdb called the RT-PCR reads again in MiXCR, with one record for every CDR3 protein. In the table there are roughly 700,000 distinct CDR3 sequences, about 14% of which are singletons. The input for sequencing was PBMCs from blood, taken around 14 days before vaccination. The source is a man aged 50-59 years who received an inactivated influenza vaccine.

This rearrangement joins TRBV20-1 to TRBJ2-7; D is possibly TRBD2 (6 bases). Looked up from germline, CDR1 is DFQATT and CDR2 is SNEGSKA (reference sequence). The CDR3 sequence is 14 residues long. V lost 3 bases, J lost 2 bases, and 14 bases lay in between. In DNA, the CDR3 is TGCAGTGCTAGCTATCGGGGGAGCCCCTACGAGCAGTACTTC. It is translated as CSASYRGSPYEQYF.

This clonotype was counted between two and nine times. The chain carries TRBV14 and TRBJ2-3; 9 bases are shared with TRBD1. After removal of 0 bases from V and 5 bases from J, the junction contained 12 bases not matched to a gene. Per the germline V gene, CDR1 is SGHDN and CDR2 is FVKESK. The CDR3 consists of 18 residues. Written as DNA, the CDR3 is TGTGCCAGCAGCCAAGAGGTTTCCGGGACAGGGAGAGAAGATACGCAGTATTTT. This sequence encodes CASSQEVSGTGREDTQYF.

In regard to this clonotype: A single base separates this from a much larger clone, so it may be a read error. The chain employs TRBV12-3 or TRBV12-4 and TRBJ2-3; D is possibly TRBD2 (6 bases). There are 12 residues in the CDR3. DNA of the CDR3: TGTGACAGCAGACGACTAGCAGATACGCAGTATTTT. It encodes CDSRRLADTQYF.

A single count supports this clonotype. The chain links TRBV12-3 or TRBV12-4 to TRBJ2-7; D is undetermined. V gave up 5 bases and J gave up 0 bases, with 5 bases separating them. CDR3 size: 12 residues. This CDR3 is CASSKTSYEQYF. As DNA, the CDR3 is TGTGCCAGCAGTAAGACCTCCTACGAGCAGTACTTC.

V and J are TRBV3-1 and TRBJ2-1; 8 positions match TRBD1. The CDR3 extends over 14 amino acids. The germline V gene encodes CDR1 LGHDT and CDR2 YNNKEL (reference sequence). Trimming removed 2 bases from V and 8 bases from J; junction bases left unmatched: 5. The CDR3 nucleotides read TGTGCCAGCAGCCAATCCCACAGGGGGGATGAGCAGTTCTTC. The encoded protein is CASSQSHRGDEQFF.

This clonotype was seen a handful of times. Germline and junction disagree at one end, which may indicate a read error. The genes are TRBV18 and TRBJ2-5, with D possibly being TRBD2 (7 bases). The CDR3 covers 15 residues. Germline CDR1 is KGHSH and CDR2 is LQKENI. The CDR3 loop is CASSSPGGPGETQCF. The CDR3 DNA follows: TGTGCCAGCTCATCTCCCGGGGGGCCGGGAGAGACCCAGTGCTTC.

In its sample, this clonotype was seen a few times. The CDR3 nucleotides are TGCAGTTACGCGCGGACAGCACAAGAGACCCAGTACTTC. Translated, it gives CSYARTAQETQYF. This chain connects TRBV20-1 to TRBJ2-5; possibly TRBD1 for D (6 bases). Between the trimmed V and J ends, which lost 8 bases and 2 bases, there was a span of 15 bases. CDR3 length: 13 residues. Germline V gene lookup returns CDR1 DFQATT and CDR2 SNEGSKA (reference sequence).

There are a few counts of this clonotype. One junction end disagrees with the germline gene, perhaps due to a read error. This rearrangement joins TRBV12-3 or TRBV12-4 to TRBJ2-7; unclear D gene. This CDR3 has 16 amino acids. The CDR3 sequence: CASSLGVSVFPYGQYF. In DNA form, the CDR3 reads TGTGCCAGCAGTTTAGGAGTATCCGTTTTCCCATACGGGCAGTACTTC.

The rearrangement uses TRBV12-3 or TRBV12-4 and TRBJ1-1; D remains unclear. CDR3 length equals 12 residues. Deletions cut 7 bases from V and 4 bases from J, with 10 bases between. The CDR3 here is CASTFMGTEAFF. The CDR3, as DNA: TGTGCCAGCACTTTCATGGGCACTGAAGCTTTCTTT.

This clonotype was counted between two and nine times. The V call is TRBV28, the J call TRBJ2-6; 8 bases match TRBD2. The germline V gene has CDR1 MDHEN and CDR2 SYDVKM. The CDR3 spans 18 residues. The ends lost 5 bases at V and 0 bases at J; junction bases unmatched: 9. CDR3 nucleotides: TGTGCCAGCAGTCAATTTAGCGGGACCCCCTCTGGGGCCAACGTCCTGACTTTC. It codes for CASSQFSGTPSGANVLTF.

This clonotype was seen more than once but under ten times. The chain is built from TRBV27 and TRBJ2-2; 7 bases are a match to TRBD1. Germline V gene sequence: CDR1 MNHEY, CDR2 SMNVEV (reference sequence). The CDR3 loop spans 14 amino acids. V lost 6 bases and J lost 6; bases outside the gene matches: 7. CDR3 coding DNA: TGTGCCAGCAGAATCGGGACAGTGTCCGGGGAGCTGTTTTTT. Its protein is CASRIGTVSGELFF.

This clonotype occurred a few times. The chain employs TRBV15 and TRBJ2-7, with TRBD1 matching over 9 bases. Germline CDR1 LNHNV, CDR2 YYDKDF (reference sequence). This CDR3 spans 13 amino acids. V lost 8 bases, J lost 3 bases, and 5 bases stayed unmatched. The CDR3 DNA is TGTGCCACCGCACAGGGGGCGAGCTACGAGCAGTACTTC. Translated: CATAQGASYEQYF. The whole variable domain, remainder taken from reference TRBV15 and TRBJ2-7, is DAMVIQNPRYQVTQFGKPVTLSCSQTLNHNVMYWYQQKSSQAPKLLFHYYDKDFNNEADTPDNFQSRRPNTSFCFLDIRSPGLGDTAMYLCATAQGASYEQYFGPGTRLTVT.